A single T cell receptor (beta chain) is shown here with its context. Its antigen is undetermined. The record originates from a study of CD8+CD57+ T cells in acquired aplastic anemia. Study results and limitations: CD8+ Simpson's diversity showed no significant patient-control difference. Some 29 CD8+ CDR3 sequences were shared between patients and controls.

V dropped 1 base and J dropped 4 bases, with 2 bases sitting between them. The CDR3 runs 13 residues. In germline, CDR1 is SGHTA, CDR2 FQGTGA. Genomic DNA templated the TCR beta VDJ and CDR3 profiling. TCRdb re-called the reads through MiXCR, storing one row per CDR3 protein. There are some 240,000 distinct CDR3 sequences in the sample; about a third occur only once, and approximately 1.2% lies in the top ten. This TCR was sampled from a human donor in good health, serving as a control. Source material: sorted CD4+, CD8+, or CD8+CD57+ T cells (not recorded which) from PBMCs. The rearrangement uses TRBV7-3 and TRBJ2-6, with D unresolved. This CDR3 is CASSLRGANVLTF. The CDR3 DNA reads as TGTGCCAGCAGCTTAAGGGGGGCCAACGTCCTGACTTTC.